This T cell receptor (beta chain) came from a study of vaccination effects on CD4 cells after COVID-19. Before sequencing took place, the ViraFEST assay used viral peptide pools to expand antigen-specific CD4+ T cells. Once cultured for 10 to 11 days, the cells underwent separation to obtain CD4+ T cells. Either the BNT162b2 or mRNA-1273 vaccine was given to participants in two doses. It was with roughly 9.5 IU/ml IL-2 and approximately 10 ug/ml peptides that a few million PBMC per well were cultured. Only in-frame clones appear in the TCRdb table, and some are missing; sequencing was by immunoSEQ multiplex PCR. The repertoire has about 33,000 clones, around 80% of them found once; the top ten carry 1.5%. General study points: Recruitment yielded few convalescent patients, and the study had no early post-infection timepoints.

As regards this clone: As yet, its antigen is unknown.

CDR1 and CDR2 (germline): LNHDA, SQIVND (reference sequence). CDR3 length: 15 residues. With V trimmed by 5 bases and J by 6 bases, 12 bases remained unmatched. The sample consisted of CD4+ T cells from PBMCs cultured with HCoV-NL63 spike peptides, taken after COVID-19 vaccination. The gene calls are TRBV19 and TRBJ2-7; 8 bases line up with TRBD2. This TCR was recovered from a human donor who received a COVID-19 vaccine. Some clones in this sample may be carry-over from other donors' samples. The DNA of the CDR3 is TGTGCCAGTAGTTCGGGAGGGACCCCTTTTCCCGAGCAGTACGTC. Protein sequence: CASSSGGTPFPEQYV.